The 16 T cell receptor beta chains presented below share a single source sample, sequenced in a study of T cells in Graves' hyperthyroidism and ophthalmopathy. It was RNA transcripts that yielded the amplified TCR beta CDR3 regions. HTBI primers were used for first-round RT-PCR of the TCR CDR3. MiXCR was run by TCRdb on the multiplex PCR reads, yielding one entry per CDR3 protein. Of a few hundred thousand distinct CDR3 sequences detected, 15% appear once; the ten largest clones hold about 33%. Sequenced: blood. The receptors here all came from a woman aged 30 to 39 with Graves' hyperthyroidism.

This clonotype was seen at least ten times. The chain employs TRBV12-3 or TRBV12-4 and TRBJ2-5, with D tentatively TRBD2 (6 bases). Trimming removed 5 bases at V and 5 bases at J, with 12 bases between. The CDR3 length is 13 residues. The CDR3 protein is CASSTTGAETQYF. As DNA, the CDR3 is TGTGCCAGCAGTACAACGGGAGCCGAGACCCAGTACTTC.

This clonotype has ten or more counts. The rearrangement joins TRBV20-1 to TRBJ2-1; 9 nucleotides match TRBD2. The V gene end was trimmed by 3 bases and the J gene end by 7 bases; junction bases not matched to a gene: 4. CDR1 is DFQATT and CDR2 is SNEGSKA in the germline V gene (reference sequence). The CDR3 is 13 residues long. The CDR3 sequence is CSARLAGVNEQFF. The CDR3 DNA reads as TGCAGTGCTAGGTTAGCGGGAGTGAATGAGCAGTTCTTC.

A few counts support this clonotype. The chain is built from TRBV6-1 and TRBJ2-7, with TRBD2 matching 14 bases. The CDR3 is 15 amino acids. V was pared by 3 bases and J by 7 bases, with 5 bases of the junction left unmatched. CDR1 is MNHNS, CDR2 SASEGT, per germline. CDR3 amino acids: CASSDSGLAGVEQYF. The CDR3 DNA is TGTGCCAGCAGTGACTCGGGACTAGCGGGAGTGGAGCAGTACTTC.

For this clonotype: Since a much larger clone is just one base distant, this may be a read error. The rearrangement links TRBV29-1 to TRBJ2-1; 9 nucleotides match TRBD2. The germline V gene has CDR1 SQVTM and CDR2 ANQGSEA. There are 15 residues in the CDR3. The CDR3 sequence: CSAPRAGGVYNKQFF. The DNA for the CDR3 is TGCAGCGCTCCCCGAGCGGGAGGAGTCTACAATAAGCAGTTCTTC.

This clonotype was found many times. The chain carries TRBV28 and TRBJ2-7; D perhaps matches TRBD1 (5 bases). In germline, CDR1 is MDHEN, CDR2 SYDVKM. This CDR3 is 16 amino acids long. Trimming left V 5 bases short and J 2 bases short, with 19 bases between. The DNA of the CDR3 is TGTGCCAGCAGTCCCGGCTTTGGGGCCCCCACCTACGAGCAGTACTTC. It yields the protein CASSPGFGAPTYEQYF.

There are a few counts of this clonotype. This chain uses TRBV20-1 with TRBJ2-3, with 10 bases aligning to TRBD2. The V segment lost 6 bases and the J segment 4 bases; nucleotides outside the gene matches: 10. CDR1 and CDR2 from the germline V gene are DFQATT and SNEGSKA (reference sequence). The CDR3 runs to 15 residues. CDR3 nucleotides: TGCAGTGCCCTCGGGGGAGCGGGAGGGGCAGATACGCAGTATTTT. This encodes CSALGGAGGADTQYF.

This clonotype was detected ten times or more. The J gene is TRBJ2-5, the V gene TRBV6-1; the D is unclear. The CDR3 has 13 residues. The germline V gene encodes CDR1 MNHNS and CDR2 SASEGT. The V end was cut by 8 bases, the J end by 2 bases, with 12 bases between. CDR3 nucleotides: TGTGCCAGCGGCAAGGTGGGGCAAGAGACCCAGTACTTC. Its translation: CASGKVGQETQYF.

Only one count was recorded for this clonotype. V is TRBV6-1 and J is TRBJ2-3; 9 bases line up with TRBD2. CDR1 and CDR2 from the germline V gene are MNHNS and SASEGT. The CDR3 consists of 15 residues. J was trimmed by 4 bases and V by 8 bases; bases with no gene match: 10. DNA for the CDR3: TGTGCCAGCGGGGGACTAGCTTTGCGGGCAGATACGCAGTATTTT. It is translated as CASGGLALRADTQYF.

In this sample, this clonotype turned up many times. The chain carries TRBV24-1 and TRBJ2-1; possible D gene TRBD2, 5 bases. In germline, CDR1 is KGHDR, CDR2 SFDVKD. Trimming took off 4 bases at V and 1 base at J, with 13 bases between the two ends. The CDR3 loop spans 16 amino acids. The CDR3 bases are TGTGCCACCAGTGACCTGGAGGCTGATTCCTACAATGAGCAGTTCTTC. This sequence encodes CATSDLEADSYNEQFF.

This clonotype was found many times. This chain joins TRBV28 and TRBJ2-1; the D gene is possibly TRBD1 (6 bases). V lost 6 bases and J lost 14, with 20 bases in between. CDR1 and CDR2 from the germline V gene are MDHEN and SYDVKM. The CDR3 sequence is 13 residues long. This CDR3 is CASRQGSGEGEFF. CDR3 DNA sequence: TGTGCCAGCAGACAGGGATCTGGCGAAGGGGAGTTCTTC.

This clonotype was counted many times. CDR3 amino acids: CASSLDPTRDTQYF. DNA for the CDR3: TGCGCCAGCAGCTTGGACCCGACACGGGATACGCAGTATTTT. The rearrangement links TRBV5-1 to TRBJ2-3; D not certain. This CDR3 has 14 amino acids. The V end lost 0 bases, the J end lost 6 bases, and 11 bases lay between the germline ends. Looked up from germline, CDR1 is SGHRS and CDR2 is YFSETQ. Full variable domain (outside the CDR3, taken from reference TRBV5-1 and TRBJ2-3): KAGVTQTPRYLIKTRGQQVTLSCSPISGHRSVSWYQQTPGQGLQFLFEYFSETQRNKGNFPGRFSGRQFSNSRSEMNVSTLELGDSALYLCASSLDPTRDTQYFGPGTRLTVL.

This clonotype occurred many times. The gene calls are TRBV24-1 and TRBJ2-1; 12 bases align to TRBD1. The germline V gene has CDR1 KGHDR and CDR2 SFDVKD. Unmatched junction bases numbered 4, after V lost 2 bases and J lost 6 bases. The CDR3 covers 16 residues. The CDR3 coding sequence is TGTGCCACCAGTGATTCCGGGACAGGGGGCATCAATGAGCAGTTCTTC. It codes for CATSDSGTGGINEQFF.

In its sample, this clonotype was seen a few times. V is TRBV6-1 and J is TRBJ1-2; perhaps TRBD1 as D (6 bases). The ends were cut back, 0 bases at V and 8 bases at J, with 10 bases in the middle. Looked up from germline, CDR1 is MNHNS and CDR2 is SASEGT. The CDR3 sequence is 13 residues long. The CDR3 spells CASSEAQGLGYTF. The CDR3 nucleotides read TGTGCCAGCAGTGAAGCGCAGGGGTTGGGCTACACCTTC.

The V and J genes are TRBV25-1 and TRBJ2-2, with TRBD2 as a possible D gene (5 bases). The CDR3 totals 17 residues. In germline, CDR1 is MGHDK, CDR2 SYGVNS. The V gene lost 4 bases and the J gene lost 3 bases, with 18 bases spanning the gap. The CDR3 DNA sequence: TGTGCCAGCAGTGTGGTTCTAGCATGGTTCCACACCGGGGAGCTGTTTTTT. Its translation is CASSVVLAWFHTGELFF.

In this sample, this clonotype turned up many times. This sequence joins TRBV11-2 and TRBJ2-1; 10 nucleotides align to TRBD2. The CDR3 extends over 16 amino acids. V was pared by 1 base and J by 7 bases, with 7 bases of the junction left unmatched. Germline CDR1 and CDR2: SGHAT and FQNNGV. The CDR3 sequence is CASSLVPAGGPNEQFF. The CDR3 nucleotides are TGTGCCAGCAGCTTAGTCCCAGCGGGAGGGCCTAATGAGCAGTTCTTC.

The chain has TRBV4-1 and TRBJ2-4; TRBD2 matches at 10 bases. With V trimmed by 4 bases and J by 6 bases, 9 bases remained unmatched. This CDR3 spans 16 amino acids. Germline CDR1 and CDR2: MGHRA and YSYEKL. CDR3 in DNA: TGCGCCAGCAGCCGACCCGGGACTAGCGACCCAAACATTCAGTACTTC. Translating it yields CASSRPGTSDPNIQYF.